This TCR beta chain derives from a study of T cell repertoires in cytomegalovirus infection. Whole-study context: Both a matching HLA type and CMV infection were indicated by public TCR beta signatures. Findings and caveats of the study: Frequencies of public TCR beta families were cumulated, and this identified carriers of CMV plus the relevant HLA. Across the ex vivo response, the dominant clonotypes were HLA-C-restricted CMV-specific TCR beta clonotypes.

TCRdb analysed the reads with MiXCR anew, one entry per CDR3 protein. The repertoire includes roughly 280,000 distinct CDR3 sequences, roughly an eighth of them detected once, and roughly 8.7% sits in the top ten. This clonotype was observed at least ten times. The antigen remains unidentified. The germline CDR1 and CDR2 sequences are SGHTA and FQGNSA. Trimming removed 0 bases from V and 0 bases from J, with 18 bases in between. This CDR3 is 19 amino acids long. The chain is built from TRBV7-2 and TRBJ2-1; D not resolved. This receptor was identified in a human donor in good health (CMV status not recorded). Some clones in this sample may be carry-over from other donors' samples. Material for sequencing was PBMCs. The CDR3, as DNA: TGTGCCAGCAGCTTAGCGCTGTCGTGGGCAGCAAGCTCCTACAATGAGCAGTTCTTC. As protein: CASSLALSWAASSYNEQFF.